These 23 T cell receptor beta chains share one sample of origin, sequenced in a study of blood T cell repertoires in COVID-19. The repertoire was sequenced with immunoSEQ multiplex PCR; TCRdb's copy has only in-frame clones and lacks some. The sample consists of 150,000 or so clones, around four fifths of them appearing once. The specimen sequenced was peripheral blood. All receptors derive from a woman aged 35 to 49 with active or convalescent COVID-19.

The gene calls are TRBV4-3 and TRBJ2-5, with D perhaps matching TRBD2 (6 bases). The germline V and J ends were trimmed by 4 bases and 4 bases, with 19 bases remaining between them. The CDR3 is 16 residues long. CDR1 and CDR2 (germline): LGHNA, YSLEER. CDR3 amino acids: CASSLVMTGGGETQYF. The CDR3 nucleotides read TGCGCCAGCAGCCTAGTGATGACTGGGGGAGGAGAGACCCAGTACTTC.

This chain links TRBV5-1 with TRBJ1-2; a weak D match, TRBD1 (6 bases). The CDR3 covers 16 residues. Germline V CDR1 and CDR2: SGHRS, YFSETQ. V lost 4 bases to trimming and J lost 6 bases, with 22 bases between them. CDR3 coding DNA: TGCGCCAGCAGCCATGGTATTACAGGGTCCGGCCATGGCTACACCTTC. Its translation: CASSHGITGSGHGYTF.

Only a few counts were recorded for this clone. This chain joins TRBV6-6 and TRBJ2-3, with TRBD2 matching over 10 bases. Germline CDR1 is MNHNY and CDR2 is SVGAGI (reference sequence). CDR3 length equals 16 residues. V trimming: 2 bases; J trimming: 8 bases; junction bases outside the gene matches: 10. CDR3: CASSYGLAGVLGTQYF. The CDR3 DNA reads as TGTGCCAGCAGTTACGGCCTAGCGGGAGTTCTAGGTACGCAGTATTTT.

In its sample, this clone was seen once. V and J are TRBV2 and TRBJ1-5; 7 bases agree with TRBD1. The CDR3 is 13 residues long. The germline gives CDR1 SNHLY, CDR2 FYNNEI. Germline trimming cut 8 bases from V and 0 bases from J; bases unmatched to any gene: 1. The CDR3 nucleotides read TGTGCCAGCCAGGGGGATAGCAATCAGCCCCAGCATTTT. Translation gives CASQGDSNQPQHF.

This chain uses TRBV3-1 (or the pseudogene TRBV3-2) with TRBJ1-4; TRBD1 matches 8 bases. V lost 4 bases to trimming and J lost 8 bases; unmatched junction nucleotides: 9. Germline V gives CDR1 LGHDT, CDR2 YNNKEL (reference sequence). There are 15 residues in the CDR3. In DNA, the CDR3 is TGTGCCAGCAGCCGTCCGGGACAGGAGGGAGAAAAACTGTTTTTT. Translating gives CASSRPGQEGEKLFF.

The chain recombines TRBV12-3 or TRBV12-4 with TRBJ1-1; D is uncertain. Trimming removed 2 bases from V and 9 bases from J, with 13 bases in between. The CDR3 spans 13 residues. CDR3: CASSLSSTYKAFF. In DNA, the CDR3 is TGTGCCAGCAGTTTAAGTTCCACCTATAAAGCTTTCTTT.

The table lists this clone with a few counts. The J gene is TRBJ1-3, the V gene TRBV18; D gene unclear. V gave up 5 bases and J gave up 0 bases, with 14 bases separating them. The CDR3 contains 16 residues. The V gene's germline CDR1 is KGHSH and CDR2 LQKENI. The CDR3 bases are TGTGCCAGCTCAGCAGAGGCTCCCCACTCTGGAAACACCATATATTTT. It translates to CASSAEAPHSGNTIYF.

The chain joins TRBV28 to TRBJ1-2, with 9 bases fitting TRBD1. This CDR3 spans 18 amino acids. The V gene end was trimmed by 6 bases and the J gene end by 6 bases; junction bases not matched to a gene: 20. Germline assignment: CDR1 MDHEN and CDR2 SYDVKM. CDR3 DNA: TGTGCCAGCAGCCCCGTGGATACTCGGACAGGGGCGCAGGATGGCTACACCTTC. This encodes CASSPVDTRTGAQDGYTF.

V and J are TRBV7-9 and TRBJ1-2, with D perhaps matching TRBD1 (5 bases). Trimming left V 6 bases short and J 11 bases short, with 19 bases between. The CDR3 has 13 amino acids. CDR1 SEHNR and CDR2 FQNEAQ come from the germline V gene (reference sequence). The CDR3 nucleotides are TGTGCCAGCAGTCCTCAGCAGGCCAAGGGGTACACCTTC. Translated, it gives CASSPQQAKGYTF.

This CDR3 reads CASSRRGHGNTIYF. The DNA of the CDR3 is TGTGCCAGCAGCCGCAGGGGGCACGGAAACACCATATATTTT. This chain uses TRBV11-2 with TRBJ1-3, with 8 bases matching TRBD1. The CDR3 extends over 14 amino acids. Germline V gives CDR1 SGHAT, CDR2 FQNNGV. The ends lost 5 bases at V and 4 bases at J; junction bases unmatched: 4.

This rearrangement joins TRBV15 to TRBJ1-2; 8 positions match TRBD1. Germline trimming cut 3 bases from V and 8 bases from J; bases unmatched to any gene: 5. CDR3 length equals 13 residues. Germline V lookup: CDR1 LNHNV, CDR2 YYDKDF (reference sequence). CDR3 nucleotide sequence: TGTGCCACCAGCAGGCCAGGGGGCCGGGGCTACACCTTC. It codes for CATSRPGGRGYTF.

The V gene is TRBV27, the J gene TRBJ2-1; TRBD1 matches at 10 bases. Germline V CDR1 and CDR2: MNHEY, SMNVEV (reference sequence). The J segment lost 7 bases and the V segment lost 5 bases, leaving 11 bases of the junction unmatched. The length of the CDR3 is 16 residues. The DNA for the CDR3 is TGTGCCAGCAGTAAGAACGACAGGGGGCGCGGGAATGAGCAGTTCTTC. Its protein is CASSKNDRGRGNEQFF.

The V and J genes are TRBV28 and TRBJ1-5, with 7 positions matching TRBD1. Germline loops: CDR1 MDHEN, CDR2 SYDVKM. J was trimmed by 1 base and V by 6 bases; bases with no gene match: 12. The CDR3 has 17 residues. Written as DNA, the CDR3 is TGTGCCAGCAGACGAGATGACATACAGGGGAGCAATCAGCCCCAGCATTTT. Translation gives CASRRDDIQGSNQPQHF.

The V and J genes are TRBV6-5 and TRBJ1-6; TRBD1 matches 8 bases. V lost 7 bases, J lost 10 bases, and 9 bases stayed unmatched. CDR1 is MNHEY, CDR2 SVGAGI, per germline. The CDR3 consists of 14 residues. The CDR3 sequence: CASTLDRVGSPLHF. Here the CDR3 DNA reads TGTGCCAGCACCCTGGACAGGGTGGGCTCACCCCTCCACTTT.

The chain is built from TRBV28 and TRBJ2-3; a weak D match, TRBD1 (7 bases). Trimming stripped 3 bases from V and 1 base from J, with 11 bases between. Looked up from germline, CDR1 is MDHEN and CDR2 is SYDVKM. This CDR3 region has 15 residues. CDR3 in DNA: TGTGCCAGCAGTTTTCAGGGGGGTGGCACAGATACGCAGTATTTT. It is translated as CASSFQGGGTDTQYF.

This sequence joins TRBV7-9 and TRBJ1-3, with D possibly TRBD1 on 5 matching bases. Looked up from germline, CDR1 is SEHNR and CDR2 is FQNEAQ (reference sequence). Trimming left V 1 base short and J 0 bases short, with 10 bases between. The length of the CDR3 is 16 residues. CDR3: CASSLGRGNSGNTIYF. Here the CDR3 DNA reads TGTGCCAGCAGCTTAGGTCGGGGGAACTCTGGAAACACCATATATTTT.

The chain employs TRBV30 and TRBJ1-2; 9 bases line up with TRBD1. The CDR3 extends over 14 amino acids. Germline-derived CDR1 and CDR2 are GTSNPN and SVGIG (reference sequence). V shed 0 bases, J shed 7 bases, and the junction held 6 bases outside the gene matches. CDR3 in DNA: TGTGCCTGGAGTGTACGGGACAGGGTACGTGGCTACACCTTC. Translating it yields CAWSVRDRVRGYTF.

The chain combines TRBV5-6 with TRBJ2-2; 15 nucleotides agree with TRBD2. This CDR3 spans 18 amino acids. Germline V CDR1 and CDR2: SGHDT, YYEEEE. V lost 1 base, J lost 3 bases, and 4 bases stayed unmatched. CDR3 in DNA: TGTGCCAGCAGCTTGTTTGGGACTAGCGGGAGGCACACCGGGGAGCTGTTTTTT. Its translation is CASSLFGTSGRHTGELFF.

V gene TRBV30 combines with J gene TRBJ1-2; a possible D gene is TRBD1 (6 bases). V gave up 4 bases and J gave up 8 bases, with 14 bases separating them. This CDR3 is built from 12 residues. CDR1 is GTSNPN, CDR2 SVGIG, per germline (reference sequence). The DNA for the CDR3 is TGTGCCTGGAATCAACACAGGGAGGGCTACACCTTC. It translates to CAWNQHREGYTF.

V gene TRBV4-1 combines with J gene TRBJ2-2; no definite D call. Germline V gives CDR1 MGHRA, CDR2 YSYEKL. Trimming cost V 0 bases and J 3 bases, with 8 bases left between them. The CDR3 consists of 15 residues. The CDR3 DNA reads TGCGCCAGCAGCCAAGAGGTCGCAGACACCGGGGAGCTGTTTTTT. Protein product: CASSQEVADTGELFF.

By sample fraction, this clone is medium-sized (0.01 to 0.1%). This chain joins TRBV19 and TRBJ1-1; a possible D gene is TRBD1 (6 bases). The germline CDR1 and CDR2 sequences are LNHDA and SQIVND (reference sequence). Deletions cut 8 bases from V and 1 base from J, with 14 bases between. This CDR3 spans 14 amino acids. The CDR3 spells CASAHRDTNTEAFF. The CDR3 DNA reads TGTGCCAGTGCCCACCGGGACACGAACACTGAAGCTTTCTTT. Full variable domain (missing parts from reference TRBV19 and TRBJ1-1): DGGITQSPKYLFRKEGQNVTLSCEQNLNHDAMYWYRQDPGQGLRLIYYSQIVNDFQKGDIAEGYSVSREKKESFPLTVTSAQKNPTAFYLCASAHRDTNTEAFFGQGTRLTVV.

This sequence joins TRBV21-1 and TRBJ1-5. TRBV21-1 is described as a pseudogene. The CDR3 runs 19 residues. CDR3 coding DNA: TGTGCCAGCAGCAAAGAGGCGAACGGACTTATCATTAGCAATCAGCCCCAGCATTTT. This encodes CASSKEANGLIISNQPQHF.

The chain has TRBV28 and TRBJ2-3; D perhaps matches TRBD2 (5 bases). Germline-derived CDR1 and CDR2 are MDHEN and SYDVKM. Trimming left V 7 bases short and J 0 bases short, with 17 bases between. CDR3 length equals 16 residues. CDR3 in amino acids: CASTEGTRLSTDTQYF. As DNA, the CDR3 is TGTGCCAGCACCGAGGGTACTAGGCTAAGCACAGATACGCAGTATTTT.